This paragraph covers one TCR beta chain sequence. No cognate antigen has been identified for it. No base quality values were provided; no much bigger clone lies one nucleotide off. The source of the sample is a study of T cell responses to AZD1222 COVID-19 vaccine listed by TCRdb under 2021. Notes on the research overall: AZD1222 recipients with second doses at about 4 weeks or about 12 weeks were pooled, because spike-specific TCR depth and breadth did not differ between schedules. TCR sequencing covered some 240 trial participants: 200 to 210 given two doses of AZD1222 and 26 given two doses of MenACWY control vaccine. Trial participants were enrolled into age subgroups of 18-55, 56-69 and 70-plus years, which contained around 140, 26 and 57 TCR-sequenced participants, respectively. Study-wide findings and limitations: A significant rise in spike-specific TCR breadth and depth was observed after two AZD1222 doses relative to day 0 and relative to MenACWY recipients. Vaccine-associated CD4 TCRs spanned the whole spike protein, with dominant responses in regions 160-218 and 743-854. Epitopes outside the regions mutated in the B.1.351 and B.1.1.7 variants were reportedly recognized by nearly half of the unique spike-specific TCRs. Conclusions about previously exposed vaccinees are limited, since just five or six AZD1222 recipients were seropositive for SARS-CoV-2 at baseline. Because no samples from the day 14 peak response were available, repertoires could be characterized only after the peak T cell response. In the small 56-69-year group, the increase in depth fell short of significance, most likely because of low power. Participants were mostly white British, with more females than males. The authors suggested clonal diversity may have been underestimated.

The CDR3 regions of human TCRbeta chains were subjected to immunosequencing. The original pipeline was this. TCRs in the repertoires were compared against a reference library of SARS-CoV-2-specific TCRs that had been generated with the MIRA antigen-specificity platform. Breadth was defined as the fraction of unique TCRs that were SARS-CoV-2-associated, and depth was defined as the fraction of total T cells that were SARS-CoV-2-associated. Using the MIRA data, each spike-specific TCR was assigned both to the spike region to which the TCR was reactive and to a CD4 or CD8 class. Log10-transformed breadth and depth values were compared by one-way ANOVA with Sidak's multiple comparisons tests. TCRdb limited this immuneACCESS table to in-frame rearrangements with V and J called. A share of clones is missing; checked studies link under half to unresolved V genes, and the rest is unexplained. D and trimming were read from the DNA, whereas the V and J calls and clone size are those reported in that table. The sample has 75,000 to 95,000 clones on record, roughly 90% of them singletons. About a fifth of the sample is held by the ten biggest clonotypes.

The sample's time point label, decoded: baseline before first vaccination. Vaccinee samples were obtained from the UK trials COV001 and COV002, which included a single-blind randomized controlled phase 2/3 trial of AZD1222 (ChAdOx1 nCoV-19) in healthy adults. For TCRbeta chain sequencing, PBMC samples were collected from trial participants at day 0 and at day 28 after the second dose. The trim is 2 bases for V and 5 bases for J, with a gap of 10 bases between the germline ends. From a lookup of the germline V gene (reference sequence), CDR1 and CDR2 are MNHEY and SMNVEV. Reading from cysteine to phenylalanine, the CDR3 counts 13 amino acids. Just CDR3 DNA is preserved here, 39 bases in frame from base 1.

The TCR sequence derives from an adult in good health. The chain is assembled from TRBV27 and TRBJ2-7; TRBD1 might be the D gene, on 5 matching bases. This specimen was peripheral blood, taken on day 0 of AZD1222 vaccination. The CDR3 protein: CASSLQGTHEQYF. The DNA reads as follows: TGTGCCAGCAGTTTACAGGGTACTCACGAGCAGTACTTC.